This T cell receptor (beta chain) was profiled in a study of shared clonotypes between healthy human individuals. Clones were read by immunoSEQ multiplex PCR, and TCRdb kept only the in-frame ones, dropping some. The top ten clones hold approximately 23% of a sample with about 100,000 clones, roughly 70% of them seen once. V trimming: 0 bases; J trimming: 7 bases; junction bases outside the gene matches: 11. CDR3 length: 18 residues. Germline V lookup: CDR1 SGHAT, CDR2 FQDESV (reference sequence). Sequencing input: memory CD8+ T cells sorted from blood. Subset of the sample: CD45RO+ cells pooled with CCR7-negative TemRA cells. This receptor was identified in a woman in her 30s in good health. The V and J genes are TRBV11-1 and TRBJ2-7; 14 bases agree with TRBD2. Here the CDR3 DNA reads TGTGCCAGCAGCTTAGCGTGGGGACTAGCGGGAGCCCTCGGAGAGCAGTACTTC. Amino acids: CASSLAWGLAGALGEQYF.